This T cell receptor (beta chain) emerged from a study of regulatory T cells in long-lasting Graves disease (dated by TCRdb to 2020 to 2023). Looking at the study overall: Antithyroid drugs had been taken for less than 3 months by newly diagnosed Graves' disease patients. A total of around 35 samples underwent TCR sequencing, from about 13 patients with persistent Graves' disease and approximately 20 patients with newly diagnosed Graves' disease. The study took place in China and was registered as a clinical trial. Peripheral blood TCR sequencing and RNA sequencing compared persistent Graves' disease patients with newly diagnosed Graves' disease patients.

Explained via the paper, the time point label denotes: newly diagnosed GD, antithyroid drugs for less than 3 months. For both TCR sequencing and RNA sequencing, RNA was extracted from PBMCs in TRIzol. Graves' disease was diagnosed according to American Thyroid Association guidelines. Patients for the study were recruited at an endocrinology department in Xi'an, China. Each patient gave 7.5 to 10 milliliters of peripheral blood, collected in an EDTA anticoagulant tube. Ficoll Paque Plus density gradient separation was used to isolate PBMCs, and no further T cell sorting was performed. An Agilent 2100 Bioanalyzer and agarose gel were used to assess RNA quality, and a NanoDrop 2000 was used to measure RNA concentration. Libraries were built with multiplex PCR. Sequencing used an Illumina HiSeq 4000. To build TCR beta libraries, CDR3 regions were amplified by Arm-PCR using iRepertoire HTBI primers. PCR products were gel purified before sequencing. Per the authors' processing: Gene usage analysis of CDR3 amino acid clonotypes used the 55 to 80 TRBV and 14 to 15 TRBJ segments found across samples. COPE and FqMerger were used to merge filtered high-quality paired reads into contigs. Contigs were aligned with BLAST to IMGT TRBV, TRBD and TRBJ reference genes, and CDR3 was defined per IMGT. Clonotypes above 0.1% frequency were classified as highly expanded clones. Repertoire diversity was measured by Shannon entropy, and V-J evenness by the Gini coefficient. Clonotypes shared by more than one individual were considered public. TCRdb reworked the public reads: Q25 trimming with fastp, MiXCR clone assembly, productive beta chains retained. Each CDR3 protein gets just one entry, which takes the most common genes and DNA from the rows behind it. TCRdb, not the original authors, processed these V and J calls. The sample contains some 250,000 distinct CDR3 sequences, about 19% of them found a single time. The leading ten clones occupy approximately 14% of the sample.

CDR1 LGHNA and CDR2 YSLEER were looked up in the germline V gene. The junction carries 10 bases between V and J, which are trimmed by 1 base and 1 base respectively. Including cysteine and phenylalanine, the CDR3 has 15 amino acids. Solely the CDR3 DNA is kept, with 45 bases framed from the first base. In this sample, this clonotype turned up many times. The target of this receptor is not known. One base away there is no much larger clone; base qualities are not given. General conclusions and limits of the study: Because the primary lesion, thyroid tissue, could not be accessed, the study looked at peripheral blood alone. More public clonotypes were shared among persistent patients (under 3,000) than among newly diagnosed patients (966). TRBV28, TRBJ1-2 and TRBJ2-5 were preferentially used in persistent disease, while TRBV20-1 and TRBJ2-1 were favored in newly diagnosed disease. The authors noted that the small sample size was a limitation that may lower accuracy. Sequencing and analysis were limited to the TCR beta chain. Lower TCR Shannon entropy and fewer highly expanded clones were observed in persistent Graves' disease patients than in newly diagnosed patients, which suggested clonal expansion.

The clonotype originates from a female donor with Graves disease. Sequences were derived from peripheral blood mononuclear cells (PBMCs), sampled at new diagnosis, from a patient treated with antithyroid drugs. Rearrangement joined TRBV4-3 to TRBJ1-1; a weak D assignment points to TRBD1 (5 bases agree). The base sequence is TGCGCCAGCAGCCAAGGACGGACACCGAACACTGAAGCTTTCTTT. The encoded protein is CASSQGRTPNTEAFF.